A single sample is the source of the 16 T cell receptor beta chains below, sequenced in a study of T-cell memory formation after mild COVID-19. TCRdb re-analysed the 5' RACE reads in MiXCR, keeping a single row per CDR3 protein. The sample contains a few hundred thousand distinct CDR3 sequences, roughly 15% of which appear only once. Sequencing was performed on PBMCs or a T cell subset sorted from them (not recorded which). The receptor set was obtained from a man aged 18 to 29 who had mild COVID-19 (a few samples of this study predate the infection). Cell type and time point are not known.

The chain couples TRBV5-1 to TRBJ2-7; D is uncertain. Trimming removed 5 bases at V and 4 bases at J, with 16 bases between. Germline loops: CDR1 SGHRS, CDR2 YFSETQ. The CDR3 covers 14 residues. CDR3 residues: CASRPPTAAYEQYF. The DNA of the CDR3 is TGCGCCAGCAGACCACCGACGGCGGCTTACGAGCAGTACTTC.

This clonotype came up a few times. V usage is TRBV9 and J usage is TRBJ2-5, with D uncertain. Germline V gene lookup returns CDR1 SGDLS and CDR2 YYNGEE. With 1 base removed from V and 5 bases from J, the gap between germline ends came to 9 bases. There are 13 residues in the CDR3. CDR3 DNA: TGTGCCAGCAGCGTACGCTTCCACGAGACCCAGTACTTC. It is translated as CASSVRFHETQYF.

The chain joins TRBV2 to TRBJ2-5; 8 nucleotides line up with TRBD2. The germline CDR1 and CDR2 sequences are SNHLY and FYNNEI. The CDR3 runs 14 residues. The ends lost 7 bases at V and 5 bases at J; junction bases unmatched: 9. The CDR3 DNA reads as TGTGCCAGCAACGTGCGGGGGGCGAGTGAGACCCAGTACTTC. Translated, it gives CASNVRGASETQYF.

The chain has TRBV5-1 and TRBJ2-1; D may be TRBD1 (5 bases). The CDR3 is made up of 16 amino acids. Deletions cut 3 bases from V and 5 bases from J, with 18 bases between. CDR1 is SGHRS and CDR2 is YFSETQ in the germline V gene. The CDR3 coding sequence is TGCGCCAGCAGCTCCGTTTTAAGGGGTGGAAACAATGAGCAGTTCTTC. As protein: CASSSVLRGGNNEQFF.

This clonotype was observed a few times. The V and J genes are TRBV6-2 or TRBV6-3 and TRBJ2-7; 11 bases are shared with TRBD2. With 0 bases clipped from V and 2 bases from J, the junction kept 9 bases outside the gene matches. Germline assignment: CDR1 MNHEY and CDR2 SVGEGT. The CDR3 is 18 residues long. CDR3 region: CASSYSKLRLAGTYEQYF. Here the CDR3 DNA reads TGTGCCAGCAGTTACTCGAAGTTGAGACTAGCGGGGACCTACGAGCAGTACTTC.

This clonotype has a handful of counts. The chain employs TRBV25-1 and TRBJ2-3, with TRBD1 matching over 7 bases. Germline assignment: CDR1 MGHDK and CDR2 SYGVNS. The CDR3 has 15 residues. V lost 7 bases, J lost 3 bases, and 10 bases stayed unmatched. The CDR3 DNA is TGTGCCAGCACCATGGACAGGAGAGGGACAGATACGCAGTATTTT. Amino acids: CASTMDRRGTDTQYF.

CDR3: CASSSHLGQGWEKLFF. The CDR3 coding sequence is TGTGCCAGCAGTTCTCACCTCGGACAGGGATGGGAAAAACTGTTTTTT. V gene TRBV27 combines with J gene TRBJ1-4, with TRBD1 identical over 8 bases. This CDR3 region has 16 residues. The germline gives CDR1 MNHEY, CDR2 SMNVEV (reference sequence). V lost 4 bases, J lost 8 bases, and 12 bases stayed unmatched.

This clonotype was seen a handful of times. The genes are TRBV7-6 and TRBJ2-1, with TRBD2 matching over 8 bases. CDR3 size: 12 residues. The V and J ends lost 1 base and 13 bases, in that order; junction bases with no gene match: 3. CDR1 is SGHVS, CDR2 FNYEAQ, per germline. The CDR3 is CASSLERGPQFF. The CDR3 DNA is TGTGCCAGCAGCTTAGAGCGGGGGCCCCAGTTCTTC.

The chain is built from TRBV28 and TRBJ2-3; 13 bases map to TRBD2. This CDR3 contains 18 residues. V trimming: 3 bases; J trimming: 3 bases; junction bases outside the gene matches: 9. The germline V gene encodes CDR1 MDHEN and CDR2 SYDVKM. The CDR3 coding sequence is TGTGCCAGCAGTTTGAGCCCGGGGACTAGCGGGGTTACAGATACGCAGTATTTT. Amino acids: CASSLSPGTSGVTDTQYF.

This rearrangement joins TRBV4-3 to TRBJ1-6; TRBD1 aligns across 7 bases. The CDR3 covers 16 residues. After removal of 0 bases from V and 3 bases from J, the junction contained 2 bases not matched to a gene. CDR1 is LGHNA and CDR2 is YSLEER in the germline V gene. CDR3 loop: CASSQEAGGYNSPLHF. The CDR3 DNA follows: TGCGCCAGCAGCCAAGAGGCAGGGGGCTATAATTCACCCCTCCACTTT.

The chain uses TRBV5-1 and TRBJ1-6, with D tentatively TRBD1 (5 bases). V shed 5 bases and J shed 5 bases, with 11 bases lying between them. Germline CDR1 is SGHRS and CDR2 is YFSETQ. The CDR3 contains 14 residues. The CDR3 protein is CASRRGENNSPLHF. For the CDR3, the DNA is TGCGCCAGCAGGAGGGGTGAGAATAATTCACCCCTCCACTTT.

The gene calls are TRBV12-3 or TRBV12-4 and TRBJ2-5; D remains ambiguous. The ends were cut back, 6 bases at V and 3 bases at J, with 20 bases in the middle. CDR3 length: 16 amino acids. CDR3 sequence (DNA): TGTGCCAGCAGCTCTTGGAGTGAACTCAACGAAGAGACCCAGTACTTC. Protein: CASSSWSELNEETQYF.

The chain is built from TRBV7-9 and TRBJ2-1; no firm D call. The V gene's germline CDR1 is SEHNR and CDR2 FQNEAQ (reference sequence). The V and J ends lost 0 bases and 8 bases respectively, with 14 bases between them. This CDR3 comprises 15 residues. CDR3 sequence reads: CASSLAGNAAHEQFF. The DNA of the CDR3 is TGTGCCAGCAGCTTAGCAGGGAACGCCGCTCATGAGCAGTTCTTC.

V is TRBV7-9 and J is TRBJ2-1, with D hard to call. There are 11 residues in the CDR3. Germline V lookup: CDR1 SEHNR, CDR2 FQNEAQ (reference sequence). CDR3 residues: CASPEVNEQFF. DNA of the CDR3: TGTGCGAGCCCCGAGGTCAATGAGCAGTTCTTC.

This clonotype has a handful of counts. The rearrangement uses TRBV27 and TRBJ2-3; 7 bases line up with TRBD1. Trimming cost V 7 bases and J 6 bases; bases outside gene matches: 4. Germline assignment: CDR1 MNHEY and CDR2 SMNVEV (reference sequence). CDR3 size: 12 residues. The CDR3 DNA reads TGTGCCAGCACCACACAGGGGGATACGCAGTATTTT. The encoded protein is CASTTQGDTQYF.

The rearrangement links TRBV6-4 to TRBJ2-3, with D uncertain. The germline CDR1 and CDR2 sequences are MRHNA and SNTAGT. Trimming stripped 7 bases from V and 3 bases from J, with 8 bases between. CDR3 length: 12 residues. DNA of the CDR3: TGTGCCAGCAAAGACTTAACAGATACGCAGTATTTT. Translation gives CASKDLTDTQYF.